The 22 T cell receptor beta chains in this list originate from one sample, sequenced in a study of T cells in Graves' hyperthyroidism and ophthalmopathy. TCR beta CDR3 region amplification was performed from RNA transcripts. Initially, a first-round RT-PCR of the TCR CDR3 employed the HTBI primer set. MiXCR was run by TCRdb on the multiplex PCR reads, yielding one entry per CDR3 protein. Of about 200,000 distinct CDR3 sequences listed, 17% are singletons. Sequenced: blood. The receptors shown here come from a man in his fifties with Graves' hyperthyroidism.

In this sample, this clonotype turned up many times. The chain employs TRBV18 and TRBJ1-1; no clear D. CDR1 and CDR2 (germline): KGHSH, LQKENI. The CDR3 is 14 residues long. V was shortened by 4 bases and J by 8 bases, with 17 bases between the two germline ends. CDR3: CASSRTYKEAEAFF. The CDR3 nucleotides are TGTGCCAGCTCACGTACCTATAAGGAGGCGGAAGCTTTCTTT.

This clonotype showed up just a few times. The rearrangement links TRBV18 to TRBJ2-2; 7 bases agree with TRBD2. CDR1 is KGHSH, CDR2 LQKENI, per germline. The CDR3 loop spans 16 amino acids. Unmatched junction bases numbered 7, after V lost 1 base and J lost 5 bases. CDR3 coding DNA: TGTGCCAGCTCACCACAGGCTAGCGGACGTACCGGGGAGCTGTTTTTT. Translation: CASSPQASGRTGELFF.

This clonotype was counted at least ten times. CDR3 DNA: TGTGCCAGCAGAGGGACAGGGATCAATCAGCCCCAGCATTTT. This translates into CASRGTGINQPQHF. The chain employs TRBV6-2 or TRBV6-3 and TRBJ1-5; TRBD1 agrees at 9 bases. There are 14 residues in the CDR3. Per germline, CDR1 MNHEY and CDR2 SVGEGT. V lost 6 bases, J lost 3 bases, and 3 bases stayed unmatched.

The V and J genes are TRBV5-1 and TRBJ1-6, with 10 bases fitting TRBD1. The J segment lost 4 bases and the V segment lost 4 bases, leaving 2 bases of the junction unmatched. The germline V gene has CDR1 SGHRS and CDR2 YFSETQ. The CDR3 sequence is 15 residues long. The CDR3 reads CASSEGQGYNSPLHF. In DNA, the CDR3 is TGCGCCAGCAGCGAGGGACAGGGGTATAATTCACCCCTCCACTTT. Full variable domain (outside the CDR3, taken from reference TRBV5-1 and TRBJ1-6): KAGVTQTPRYLIKTRGQQVTLSCSPISGHRSVSWYQQTPGQGLQFLFEYFSETQRNKGNFPGRFSGRQFSNSRSEMNVSTLELGDSALYLCASSEGQGYNSPLHFGNGTRLTVT.

This clonotype was seen repeatedly, ten times or more. The chain carries TRBV7-9 and TRBJ2-7; D is tentatively TRBD1 or TRBD2 (5 bases each). V was pared by 5 bases and J by 5 bases, with 19 bases between. Germline assignment: CDR1 SEHNR and CDR2 FQNEAQ (reference sequence). The CDR3 runs 15 residues. The CDR3 DNA is TGTGCCAGCAGCCCCGGAGGCCTTGGGGCGCACGAGCAGTACTTC. Translated, it gives CASSPGGLGAHEQYF.

V usage is TRBV20-1 and J usage is TRBJ1-1; D gene unclear. Germline V gene lookup returns CDR1 DFQATT and CDR2 SNEGSKA (reference sequence). The ends were cut back, 3 bases at V and 4 bases at J, with 15 bases in the middle. The CDR3 loop spans 14 amino acids. The CDR3 region is CSARSPGLRTEAFF. CDR3 DNA sequence: TGCAGTGCTAGGAGCCCGGGCTTGCGCACTGAAGCTTTCTTT.

This clonotype was observed a handful of times. V usage is TRBV7-9 and J usage is TRBJ2-1; TRBD1 matches 7 bases. This CDR3 has 16 amino acids. The V gene's germline CDR1 is SEHNR and CDR2 FQNEAQ (reference sequence). V dropped 5 bases and J dropped 3; count of bases not matched to a gene: 10. The CDR3 region is CASSTFSRDSYNEQFF. DNA for the CDR3: TGTGCCAGCAGCACCTTTTCCCGGGACAGCTACAATGAGCAGTTCTTC.

This clonotype was seen many times. The V call is TRBV2, the J call TRBJ2-1; D not certain. CDR3 size: 14 residues. With 7 bases removed from V and 0 bases from J, the gap between germline ends came to 10 bases. Germline V CDR1 and CDR2: SNHLY, FYNNEI. CDR3 residues: CASTPTSSYNEQFF. CDR3 DNA: TGTGCCAGCACTCCGACGAGCTCCTACAATGAGCAGTTCTTC.

On this clonotype itself: A single base separates this from a much larger clone, so it may be a read error. The chain recombines TRBV28 with TRBJ1-2; maybe TRBD1 (5 bases). Deletions cut 8 bases from V and 8 bases from J, with 18 bases between. This CDR3 has 13 residues. Germline lookup yields CDR1 MDHEN and CDR2 SYDVKM. The CDR3 DNA reads as TGTGCCAGCGGTCCGGGACTGACTAAAGGCTACACCTTC. This codes for CASGPGLTKGYTF.

This clonotype has a count of ten or more. J is TRBJ2-3 and V is TRBV28, with D perhaps TRBD2 (6 bases). Germline V gives CDR1 MDHEN, CDR2 SYDVKM. Trimming shortened V by 3 bases and J by 1 base, and 17 bases separated the two germline ends. This CDR3 has 17 residues. In nucleotides, the CDR3 is TGTGCCAGCAGTTTCATGATGGGCCAGCGGGGCACAGATACGCAGTATTTT. The encoded protein is CASSFMMGQRGTDTQYF.

This clonotype has only a few counts. The J gene is TRBJ2-6, the V gene TRBV5-8; possible D gene TRBD2, 6 bases. This CDR3 is built from 15 residues. Deletions cut 2 bases from V and 2 bases from J, with 8 bases between. Germline CDR1 and CDR2: SGHTS and YDEGEE. CDR3 amino acids: CASSLGGTGANVLTF. DNA of the CDR3: TGTGCCAGCAGCTTAGGAGGGACTGGGGCCAACGTCCTGACTTTC.

This clonotype appeared a few times. The chain is built from TRBV15 and TRBJ1-4, with D unclear. Trimming left V 3 bases short and J 0 bases short, with 8 bases between. The CDR3 contains 15 residues. The germline CDR1 and CDR2 sequences are LNHNV and YYDKDF (reference sequence). Written as DNA, the CDR3 is TGTGCCACCAGCAGCCAGATTGCAACTAATGAAAAACTGTTTTTT. This sequence encodes CATSSQIATNEKLFF.

The rearrangement joins TRBV6-6 to TRBJ1-5; D unresolved. V lost 0 bases to trimming and J lost 3 bases, with 9 bases between them. Germline V lookup: CDR1 MNHNY, CDR2 SVGAGI (reference sequence). This CDR3 region has 15 residues. DNA for the CDR3: TGTGCCAGCAGTTACTCGCGCCAGGTCAATCAGCCCCAGCATTTT. This codes for CASSYSRQVNQPQHF.

CDR3 nucleotides: TGTGCCAGCTCACCTCGGACAATCCAAGAGACCCAGTACTTC. The encoded protein is CASSPRTIQETQYF. The rearrangement joins TRBV18 to TRBJ2-5, with a weak D call TRBD1 (5 bases). The CDR3 has 14 amino acids. Germline V gives CDR1 KGHSH, CDR2 LQKENI. V lost 3 bases, J lost 1 base, and 9 bases lay in between.

V usage is TRBV7-2 and J usage is TRBJ2-2; TRBD2 agrees at 8 bases. Per the germline V gene, CDR1 is SGHTA and CDR2 is FQGNSA. CDR3 length equals 18 residues. V shed 5 bases, J shed 4 bases, and the junction held 15 bases outside the gene matches. CDR3 amino acids: CASSQSPPGGTTTGELFF. CDR3 DNA sequence: TGTGCCAGCAGCCAATCCCCACCGGGAGGGACCACCACCGGGGAGCTGTTTTTT.

This clonotype showed up many times. The chain has TRBV4-2 and TRBJ2-3, with 15 bases matching TRBD2. Looked up from germline, CDR1 is LGHNA and CDR2 is YNFKEQ. The CDR3 has 17 residues. The V and J ends lost 5 bases and 5 bases, in that order; junction bases with no gene match: 8. CDR3 amino acids: CASSEPPGLAGGDTQYF. The DNA of the CDR3 is TGTGCCAGCAGCGAACCACCGGGACTAGCGGGAGGAGATACGCAGTATTTT.

In this sample, this clonotype turned up many times. Here the CDR3 DNA reads TGTGCCAGCAGGTACGGGACAGGGGACAATGAGCAGTTCTTC. Protein: CASRYGTGDNEQFF. The chain uses TRBV12-3 or TRBV12-4 and TRBJ2-1, with 10 bases aligning to TRBD1. V trimming: 6 bases; J trimming: 5 bases; junction bases outside the gene matches: 4. The CDR3 length is 14 residues.

This clonotype was seen at least ten times. This chain joins TRBV29-1 and TRBJ2-1, with D possibly being TRBD1 (10 bases). Trimming pared 8 bases from V and 9 bases from J, leaving 35 bases between. The CDR3 totals 18 residues. Per germline, CDR1 SQVTM and CDR2 ANQGSEA. CDR3 bases: TGCAGCCTTGCCGGGGACAGGGGTAGCGGGAGTATTAGGGCTGAGCAGTTCTTC. It encodes CSLAGDRGSGSIRAEQFF.

This clonotype was detected many times. This chain links TRBV5-1 with TRBJ2-1; D is uncertain. The germline gives CDR1 SGHRS, CDR2 YFSETQ. The CDR3 sequence is 11 residues long. Trimming shortened V by 7 bases and J by 3 bases, and 5 bases separated the two germline ends. As DNA, the CDR3 is TGCGCCAGCGGAGACTACAATGAGCAGTTCTTC. Protein: CASGDYNEQFF.

This clonotype was seen many times. V usage is TRBV10-3 and J usage is TRBJ1-1; possibly TRBD1 for D (5 bases). Germline assignment: CDR1 ENHRY and CDR2 SYGVKD. The CDR3 totals 15 residues. V shed 4 bases and J shed 3 bases, with 15 bases lying between them. The DNA of the CDR3 is TGTGCCATCAGTGTTGGTCAGGGCGGGGACACTGAAGCTTTCTTT. Amino acids: CAISVGQGGDTEAFF.

This clonotype occurred many times. The chain recombines TRBV18 with TRBJ1-1; 7 bases are shared with TRBD1. V dropped 1 base and J dropped 1; count of bases not matched to a gene: 6. The CDR3 runs 16 residues. The germline V gene encodes CDR1 KGHSH and CDR2 LQKENI. This CDR3 reads CASSPRQGSTNTEAFF. The CDR3 DNA is TGTGCCAGCTCACCACGACAGGGATCCACGAACACTGAAGCTTTCTTT. Full variable domain (rest looked up from reference TRBV18 and TRBJ1-1): NAGVMQNPRHLVRRRGQEARLRCSPMKGHSHVYWYRQLPEEGLKFMVYLQKENIIDESGMPKERFSAEFPKEGPSILRIQQVVRGDSAAYFCASSPRQGSTNTEAFFGQGTRLTVV.

This chain links TRBV7-9 with TRBJ1-1; D uncertain. The CDR3 is made up of 16 amino acids. Trimming removed 3 bases from V and 5 bases from J, with 19 bases in between. Germline CDR1 is SEHNR and CDR2 is FQNEAQ (reference sequence). CDR3 protein: CASSLDYRTRNTEAFF. The CDR3 DNA sequence: TGTGCCAGCAGCTTGGATTATCGGACGCGCAATACTGAAGCTTTCTTT. Combining the CDR3 with reference TRBV7-9 and TRBJ1-1 gives the whole variable domain DTGVSQNPRHKITKRGQNVTFRCDPISEHNRLYWYRQTLGQGPEFLTYFQNEAQLEKSRLLSDRFSAERPKGSFSTLEIQRTEQGDSAMYLCASSLDYRTRNTEAFFGQGTRLTVV.